The clone carrying this T cell receptor beta chain was found once. The sample originates from a study of blood T cell repertoires in COVID-19. The protocol was immunoSEQ multiplex PCR, while the TCRdb copy is restricted to in-frame clones and leaves out a portion. Of about 260,000 clones in the sample, more than 90% were seen once. Seattle participants joined during active infection and were tracked over time. The CDR3 has 16 residues. The V gene's germline CDR1 is MDHEN and CDR2 SYDVKM. The V and J ends lost 5 bases and 4 bases, in that order; junction bases with no gene match: 10. The receptor comes from a young adult with COVID-19, enrolled during active disease. The sample was peripheral blood. The rearrangement links TRBV28 to TRBJ2-3; 9 nucleotides line up with TRBD2. The CDR3 DNA is TGTGCCAGCAGTCCCATTAGCGGGAGAATCGCAGATACGCAGTATTTT. This gives the protein CASSPISGRIADTQYF.